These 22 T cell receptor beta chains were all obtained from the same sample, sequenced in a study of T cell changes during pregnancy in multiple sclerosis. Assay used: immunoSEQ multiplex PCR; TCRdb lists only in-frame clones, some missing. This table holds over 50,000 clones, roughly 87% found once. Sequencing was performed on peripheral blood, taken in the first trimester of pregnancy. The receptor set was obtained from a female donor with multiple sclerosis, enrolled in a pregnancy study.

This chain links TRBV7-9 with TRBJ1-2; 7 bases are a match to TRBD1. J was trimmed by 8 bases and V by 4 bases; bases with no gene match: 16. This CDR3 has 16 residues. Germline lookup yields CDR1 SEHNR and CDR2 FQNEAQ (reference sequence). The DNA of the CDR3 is TGTGCCAGCAGCTCCGGACAGGCATCGTTACCCCAAGGCTACACCTTC. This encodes CASSSGQASLPQGYTF.

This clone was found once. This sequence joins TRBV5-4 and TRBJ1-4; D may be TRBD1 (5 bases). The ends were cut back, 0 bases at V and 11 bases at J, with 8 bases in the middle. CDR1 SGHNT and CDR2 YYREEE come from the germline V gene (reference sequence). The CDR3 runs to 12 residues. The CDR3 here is CASSLEGAKLFF. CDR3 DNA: TGTGCCAGCAGCTTGGAAGGGGCGAAACTGTTTTTT.

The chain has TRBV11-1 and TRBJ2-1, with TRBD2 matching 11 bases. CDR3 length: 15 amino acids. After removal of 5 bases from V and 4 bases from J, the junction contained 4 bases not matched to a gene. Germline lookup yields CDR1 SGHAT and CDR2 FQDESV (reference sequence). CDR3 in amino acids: CASSRGTSGYNEQFF. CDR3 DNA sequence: TGTGCCAGCAGCCGGGGGACTAGCGGTTACAATGAGCAGTTCTTC.

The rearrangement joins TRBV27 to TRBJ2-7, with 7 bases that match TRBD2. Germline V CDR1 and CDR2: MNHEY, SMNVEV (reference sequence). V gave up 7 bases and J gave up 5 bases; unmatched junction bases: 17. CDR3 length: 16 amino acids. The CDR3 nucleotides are TGTGCCAGCACCCCTTCTGGGGACTACCTACGGGACGAGCAGTACTTC. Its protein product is CASTPSGDYLRDEQYF.

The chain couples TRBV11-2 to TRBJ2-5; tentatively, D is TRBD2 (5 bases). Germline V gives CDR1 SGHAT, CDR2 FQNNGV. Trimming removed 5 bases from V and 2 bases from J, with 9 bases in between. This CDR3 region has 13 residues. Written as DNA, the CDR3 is TGTGCCAGCAGCCGGACTGTACAAGAGACCCAGTACTTC. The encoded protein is CASSRTVQETQYF.

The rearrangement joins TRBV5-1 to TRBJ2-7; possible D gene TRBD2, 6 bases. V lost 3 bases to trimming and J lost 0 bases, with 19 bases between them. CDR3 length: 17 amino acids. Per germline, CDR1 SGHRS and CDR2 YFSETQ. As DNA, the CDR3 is TGCGCCAGCAGCTGGGGACTCAATTACCTAAGCTCCTACGAGCAGTACTTC. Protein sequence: CASSWGLNYLSSYEQYF.

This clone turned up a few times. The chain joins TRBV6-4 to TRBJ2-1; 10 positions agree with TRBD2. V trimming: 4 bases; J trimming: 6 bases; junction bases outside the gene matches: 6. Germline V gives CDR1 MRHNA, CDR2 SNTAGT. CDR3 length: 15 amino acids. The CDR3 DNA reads TGTGCCAGCAGTGTACTAGCGGGGACTCCCAATGAGCAGTTCTTC. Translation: CASSVLAGTPNEQFF.

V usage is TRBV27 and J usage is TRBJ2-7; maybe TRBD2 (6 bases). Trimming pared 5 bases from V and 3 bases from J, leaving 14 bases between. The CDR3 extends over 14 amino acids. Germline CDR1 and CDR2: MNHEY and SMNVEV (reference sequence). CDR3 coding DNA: TGTGCCAGCAGTAGGTTTAGCGGAAACTACGAGCAGTACTTC. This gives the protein CASSRFSGNYEQYF.

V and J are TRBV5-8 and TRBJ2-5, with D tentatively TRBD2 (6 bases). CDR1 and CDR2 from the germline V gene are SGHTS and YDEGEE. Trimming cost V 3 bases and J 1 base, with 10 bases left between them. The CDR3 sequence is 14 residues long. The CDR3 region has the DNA TGTGCCAGCAGCTCCGGGACTGCCCAAGAGACCCAGTACTTC. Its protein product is CASSSGTAQETQYF.

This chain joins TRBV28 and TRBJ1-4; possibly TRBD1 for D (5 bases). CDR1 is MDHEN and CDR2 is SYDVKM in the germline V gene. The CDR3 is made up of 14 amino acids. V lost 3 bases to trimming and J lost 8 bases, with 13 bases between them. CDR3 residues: CASSFKWGREKLFF. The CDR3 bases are TGTGCCAGCAGTTTCAAGTGGGGGAGGGAAAAACTGTTTTTT.

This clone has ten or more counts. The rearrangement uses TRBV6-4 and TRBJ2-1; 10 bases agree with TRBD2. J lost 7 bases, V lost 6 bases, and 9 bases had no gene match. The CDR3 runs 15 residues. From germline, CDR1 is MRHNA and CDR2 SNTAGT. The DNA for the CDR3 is TGTGCCAGCAGCTTTACTAGCGGGAAGGGGAATGAGCAGTTCTTC. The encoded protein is CASSFTSGKGNEQFF.

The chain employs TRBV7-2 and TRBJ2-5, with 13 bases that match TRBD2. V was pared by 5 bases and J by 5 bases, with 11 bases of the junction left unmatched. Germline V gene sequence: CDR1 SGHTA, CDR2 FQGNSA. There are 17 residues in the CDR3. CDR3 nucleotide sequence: TGTGCCAGCAGCCCAGGACTAGCGGGAGTTGGGGGGGAGACCCAGTACTTC. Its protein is CASSPGLAGVGGETQYF. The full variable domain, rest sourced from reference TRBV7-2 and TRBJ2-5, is GAGVSQSPSNKVTEKGKDVELRCDPISGHTALYWYRQSLGQGLEFLIYFQGNSAPDKSGLPSDRFSAERTGGSVSTLTIQRTQQEDSAVYLCASSPGLAGVGGETQYFGPGTRLLVL.

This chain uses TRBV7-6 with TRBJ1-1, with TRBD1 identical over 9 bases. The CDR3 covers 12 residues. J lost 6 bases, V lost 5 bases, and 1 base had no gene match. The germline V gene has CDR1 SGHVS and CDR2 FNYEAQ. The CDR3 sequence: CASSRQGAEAFF. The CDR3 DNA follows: TGTGCCAGCAGCCGACAGGGGGCTGAAGCTTTCTTT.

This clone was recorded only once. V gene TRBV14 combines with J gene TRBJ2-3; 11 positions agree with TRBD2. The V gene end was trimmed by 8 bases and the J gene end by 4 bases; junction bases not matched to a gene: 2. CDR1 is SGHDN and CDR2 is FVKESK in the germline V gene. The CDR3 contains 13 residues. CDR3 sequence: CASGTSGPDTQYF. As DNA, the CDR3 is TGTGCCAGCGGGACTAGCGGTCCAGATACGCAGTATTTT.

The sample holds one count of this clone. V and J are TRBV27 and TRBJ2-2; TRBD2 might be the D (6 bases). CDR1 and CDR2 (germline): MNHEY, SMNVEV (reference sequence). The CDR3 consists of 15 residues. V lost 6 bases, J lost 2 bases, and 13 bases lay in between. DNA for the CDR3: TGTGCCAGCAGGGGGGACTTCATAAACACCGGGGAGCTGTTTTTT. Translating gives CASRGDFINTGELFF.

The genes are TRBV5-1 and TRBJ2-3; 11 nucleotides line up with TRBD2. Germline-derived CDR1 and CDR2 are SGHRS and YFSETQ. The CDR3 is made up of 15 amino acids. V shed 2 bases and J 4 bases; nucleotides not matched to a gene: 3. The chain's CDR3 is CASSFSGRASDTQYF. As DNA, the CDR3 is TGCGCCAGCAGCTTTAGCGGGAGGGCCTCAGATACGCAGTATTTT.

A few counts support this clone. The CDR3 here is CASSLQGYTEAFF. In DNA form, the CDR3 reads TGTGCCAGCAGTTTACAGGGCTACACTGAAGCTTTCTTT. The V and J genes are TRBV28 and TRBJ1-1, with D possibly TRBD1 on 5 matching bases. Germline assignment: CDR1 MDHEN and CDR2 SYDVKM. V lost 2 bases to trimming and J lost 3 bases, with 7 bases between them. The CDR3 totals 13 residues. Drawing the rest from reference TRBV28 and TRBJ1-1, the complete variable domain is DVKVTQSSRYLVKRTGEKVFLECVQDMDHENMFWYRQDPGLGLRLIYFSYDVKMKEKGDIPEGYSVSREKKERFSLILESASTNQTSMYLCASSLQGYTEAFFGQGTRLTVV.

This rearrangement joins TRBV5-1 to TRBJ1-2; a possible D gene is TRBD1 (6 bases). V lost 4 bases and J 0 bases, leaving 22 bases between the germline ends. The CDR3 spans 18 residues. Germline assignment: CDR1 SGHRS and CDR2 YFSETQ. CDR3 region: CASSATGTPPLANYGYTF. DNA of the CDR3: TGCGCCAGCAGCGCGACCGGGACACCACCTTTAGCTAACTATGGCTACACCTTC.

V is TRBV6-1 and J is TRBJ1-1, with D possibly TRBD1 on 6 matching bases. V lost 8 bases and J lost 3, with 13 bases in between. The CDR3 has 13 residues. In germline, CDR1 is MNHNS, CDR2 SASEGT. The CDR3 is CASSTGTYTEAFF. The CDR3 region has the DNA TGTGCCAGCTCGACAGGCACATACACTGAAGCTTTCTTT.

The CDR3 protein is CASSRGLAGDLEQYF. CDR3 coding DNA: TGTGCCAGCTCACGCGGACTAGCGGGGGACTTGGAGCAGTACTTC. The chain couples TRBV18 to TRBJ2-7; 13 bases fit TRBD2. Per the germline V gene, CDR1 is KGHSH and CDR2 is LQKENI. The CDR3 runs 15 residues. The ends lost 4 bases at V and 7 bases at J; junction bases unmatched: 7. Supplemented by reference TRBV18 and TRBJ2-7, the full variable domain reads NAGVMQNPRHLVRRRGQEARLRCSPMKGHSHVYWYRQLPEEGLKFMVYLQKENIIDESGMPKERFSAEFPKEGPSILRIQQVVRGDSAAYFCASSRGLAGDLEQYFGPGTRLTVT.

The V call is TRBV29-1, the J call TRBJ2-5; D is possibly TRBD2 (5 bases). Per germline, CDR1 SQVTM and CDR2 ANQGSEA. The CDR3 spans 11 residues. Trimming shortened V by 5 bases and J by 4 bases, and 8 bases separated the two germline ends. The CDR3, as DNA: TGCAGCGTTACTAGTGCAGAGACCCAGTACTTC. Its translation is CSVTSAETQYF.

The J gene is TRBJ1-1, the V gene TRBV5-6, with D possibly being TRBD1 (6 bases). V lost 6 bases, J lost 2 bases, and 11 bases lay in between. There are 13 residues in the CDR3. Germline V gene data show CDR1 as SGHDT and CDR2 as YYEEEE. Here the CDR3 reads CASTPGTNTEAFF. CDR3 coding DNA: TGTGCCAGCACCCCAGGGACAAACACTGAAGCTTTCTTT.